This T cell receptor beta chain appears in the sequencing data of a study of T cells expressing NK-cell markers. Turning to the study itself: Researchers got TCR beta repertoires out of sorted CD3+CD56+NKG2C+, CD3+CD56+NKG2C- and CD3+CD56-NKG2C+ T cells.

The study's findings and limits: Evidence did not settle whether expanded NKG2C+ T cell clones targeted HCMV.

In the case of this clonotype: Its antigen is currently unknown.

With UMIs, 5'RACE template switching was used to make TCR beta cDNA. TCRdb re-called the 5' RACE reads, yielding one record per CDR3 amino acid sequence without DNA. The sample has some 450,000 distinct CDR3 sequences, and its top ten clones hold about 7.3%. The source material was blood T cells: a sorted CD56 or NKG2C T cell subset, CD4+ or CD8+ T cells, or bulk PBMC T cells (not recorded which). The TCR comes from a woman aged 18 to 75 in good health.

CDR3 loop: CASSFSGGAGTDTQYF. The chain recombines TRBV5-6 with TRBJ2-3; TCRdb's D call of TRBD2 is untestable without DNA. Germline V gene data show CDR1 as SGHDT and CDR2 as YYEEEE. The CDR3 spans 16 residues.